Listed here are 22 T cell receptor beta chains from one sample, sequenced in a study of T cell changes during pregnancy in multiple sclerosis. Sequenced by immunoSEQ multiplex PCR; TCRdb stores in-frame clones only, minus some. This sample has roughly 45,000 clones; 75% to 90% occur once, and the top ten carry approximately 4.7%. This specimen consisted of peripheral blood, obtained in the second trimester of pregnancy. These receptors came from a female donor in good health, enrolled as a control in a pregnancy study.

The chain is built from TRBV4-2 and TRBJ2-5; 12 bases are a match to TRBD2. This CDR3 is built from 17 residues. Trimming at V came to 3 bases and at J to 5 bases, leaving 10 bases not matched to a gene. Per the germline V gene, CDR1 is LGHNA and CDR2 is YNFKEQ. CDR3 coding DNA: TGTGCCAGCAGCCAGCCAACTAGCGGGGGGCCGGGGGAGACCCAGTACTTC. Protein sequence: CASSQPTSGGPGETQYF.

This chain links TRBV9 with TRBJ2-5, with 9 positions matching TRBD2. V was pared by 3 bases and J by 4 bases, with 16 bases of the junction left unmatched. Germline lookup yields CDR1 SGDLS and CDR2 YYNGEE. CDR3 length: 18 amino acids. The CDR3 DNA is TGTGCCAGCAGCGCCTCCCAGGGCGGGAGGGGTTCGGGAGAGACCCAGTACTTC. It specifies CASSASQGGRGSGETQYF.

The CDR3 loop reads CASSGLGRNEQFF. The CDR3 region has the DNA TGTGCCAGCAGTGGGCTGGGGAGAAATGAGCAGTTCTTC. This rearrangement joins TRBV2 to TRBJ2-1; perhaps TRBD2 as D (5 bases). V was pared by 4 bases and J by 7 bases, with 11 bases between. Looked up from germline, CDR1 is SNHLY and CDR2 is FYNNEI. The length of the CDR3 is 13 residues.

The chain uses TRBV5-4 and TRBJ2-5; 9 bases are shared with TRBD1. Germline-derived CDR1 and CDR2 are SGHNT and YYREEE (reference sequence). V shed 1 base and J 2 bases; nucleotides not matched to a gene: 9. The CDR3 is made up of 17 amino acids. The CDR3 nucleotides read TGTGCCAGCAGCTTGCCGGGAACAGGGGGCGATCAAGAGACCCAGTACTTC. Translation gives CASSLPGTGGDQETQYF.

The sample holds one count of this clone. The V call is TRBV6-1, the J call TRBJ2-7, with no clear D. Trimming removed 3 bases at V and 4 bases at J, with 4 bases between. From germline, CDR1 is MNHNS and CDR2 SASEGT. The CDR3 is 11 amino acids. CDR3 DNA sequence: TGTGCCAGCAGTGATATGTACGAGCAGTACTTC. Its protein is CASSDMYEQYF.

The V and J genes are TRBV11-3 and TRBJ2-1, with D possibly being TRBD2 (5 bases). The CDR3 has 14 residues. CDR1 is SGHNT, CDR2 YENEEA, per germline. V was cut by 1 base and J by 6 bases, with 10 bases left in between. The CDR3 is CASSLGSGFNEQFF. In nucleotides, the CDR3 is TGTGCCAGCAGCTTAGGGTCGGGATTCAATGAGCAGTTCTTC.

The V gene is TRBV5-6, the J gene TRBJ1-1; D may be TRBD1 (6 bases). The CDR3 has 12 amino acids. Germline V gives CDR1 SGHDT, CDR2 YYEEEE. V lost 4 bases and J 5 bases, leaving 9 bases between the germline ends. CDR3 nucleotide sequence: TGTGCCAGCAGCGCAGGGGCAACTGAAGCTTTCTTT. Amino acids: CASSAGATEAFF.

This chain links TRBV7-9 with TRBJ1-2, with TRBD1 as a possible D gene (6 bases). CDR1 and CDR2 (germline): SEHNR, FQNEAQ (reference sequence). Trimming stripped 1 base from V and 6 bases from J, with 9 bases between. This CDR3 comprises 13 residues. This chain's CDR3 is CASSLGRGDGYTF. Written as DNA, the CDR3 is TGTGCCAGCAGCTTAGGCAGGGGCGATGGCTACACCTTC.

This chain joins TRBV5-6 and TRBJ2-5; 12 bases are a match to TRBD2. Germline V lookup: CDR1 SGHDT, CDR2 YYEEEE. V was pared by 0 bases and J by 2 bases, with 8 bases of the junction left unmatched. The CDR3 runs 18 residues. This CDR3 is CASSLGLAGGGLQETQYF. The CDR3 bases are TGTGCCAGCAGCTTGGGCCTAGCGGGGGGGGGACTACAAGAGACCCAGTACTTC.

This rearrangement joins TRBV27 to TRBJ2-4; TRBD2 matches 11 bases. This CDR3 spans 21 amino acids. The V gene's germline CDR1 is MNHEY and CDR2 SMNVEV (reference sequence). With V trimmed by 2 bases and J by 0 bases, 15 bases remained unmatched. CDR3 sequence (DNA): TGTGCCAGCAGTTTAAGGGCCTACAGGGGACTAGCGGACATAGCCAAAAACATTCAGTACTTC. Translation: CASSLRAYRGLADIAKNIQYF.

This chain connects TRBV10-2 to TRBJ2-7; D gene uncertain. Germline V gives CDR1 WSHSY, CDR2 SAAADI. The CDR3 contains 12 residues. Trimming cost V 3 bases and J 1 base, with 4 bases left between them. The CDR3 DNA sequence: TGCGCCAGCAGTGACGGGTCCTACGAGCAGTACTTC. Protein sequence: CASSDGSYEQYF.

The rearrangement links TRBV6-1 to TRBJ1-1, with D unclear. The CDR3 runs to 15 residues. V was clipped by 7 bases and J by 0 bases, with 15 bases between them. The germline V gene encodes CDR1 MNHNS and CDR2 SASEGT. This CDR3 is CASTVVKTLNTEAFF. The CDR3 region has the DNA TGTGCCAGCACGGTCGTTAAGACTCTGAACACTGAAGCTTTCTTT.

V and J are TRBV2 and TRBJ2-3; 7 bases fit TRBD1. The CDR3 has 14 residues. J was trimmed by 6 bases and V by 8 bases; bases with no gene match: 11. Germline V gene data show CDR1 as SNHLY and CDR2 as FYNNEI. The CDR3 region has the DNA TGTGCCAGCTACCGGGACAGTCCGGGGGATACGCAGTATTTT. Residues: CASYRDSPGDTQYF. Variable domain in full (rest from reference TRBV2 and TRBJ2-3): EPEVTQTPSHQVTQMGQEVILRCVPISNHLYFYWYRQILGQKVEFLVSFYNNEISEKSEIFDDQFSVERPDGSNFTLKIRSTKLEDSAMYFCASYRDSPGDTQYFGPGTRLTVL.

The chain links TRBV18 to TRBJ2-2; 8 nucleotides match TRBD2. Germline loops: CDR1 KGHSH, CDR2 LQKENI. The CDR3 runs 18 residues. V lost 1 base, J lost 0 bases, and 7 bases stayed unmatched. CDR3 amino acids: CASSPRLAGPSNTGELFF. The DNA for the CDR3 is TGTGCCAGCTCACCACGCCTAGCGGGTCCCTCGAACACCGGGGAGCTGTTTTTT.

V and J are TRBV14 and TRBJ2-7, with D uncertain. The germline V gene encodes CDR1 SGHDN and CDR2 FVKESK. V was shortened by 3 bases and J by 2 bases, with 8 bases between the two germline ends. The CDR3 is 13 residues long. CDR3 loop: CASSHRVAYEQYF. The CDR3 DNA sequence: TGTGCCAGCAGCCACCGGGTCGCCTACGAGCAGTACTTC.

The chain joins TRBV7-2 to TRBJ2-7, with TRBD2 matching 9 bases. Germline V CDR1 and CDR2: SGHTA, FQGNSA. V trimming: 1 base; J trimming: 5 bases; junction bases outside the gene matches: 6. This CDR3 has 15 amino acids. CDR3 nucleotides: TGTGCCAGCAGCTTAGTAGCGGGAGTTAGGAACGAGCAGTACTTC. It yields the protein CASSLVAGVRNEQYF.

This clone was detected only once. The chain is built from TRBV4-2 and TRBJ1-3; D not resolved. V lost 0 bases and J lost 0, with 9 bases in between. The germline CDR1 and CDR2 sequences are LGHNA and YNFKEQ. CDR3 length: 16 amino acids. The CDR3 DNA is TGTGCCAGCAGCCAAGATCCGGCGGGCTCTGGAAACACCATATATTTT. Protein: CASSQDPAGSGNTIYF.

CDR3 region: CASSLGGGPTYEQYF. Here the CDR3 DNA reads TGCGCCAGCAGCTTGGGCGGGGGCCCAACCTACGAGCAGTACTTC. The chain links TRBV5-1 to TRBJ2-7, with D possibly being TRBD2 (7 bases). Trimming took off 0 bases at V and 2 bases at J, with 12 bases between the two ends. The CDR3 is 15 residues long. Germline V gives CDR1 SGHRS, CDR2 YFSETQ.

The chain has TRBV29-1 and TRBJ1-2, with D perhaps TRBD1 (6 bases). The ends were cut back, 4 bases at V and 5 bases at J, with 8 bases in the middle. Germline CDR1 is SQVTM and CDR2 is ANQGSEA. The CDR3 is 11 amino acids. CDR3 region: CSVGTVYGYTF. CDR3 sequence (DNA): TGCAGCGTTGGGACAGTGTATGGCTACACCTTC. The variable domain in full, completed from reference TRBV29-1 and TRBJ1-2, reads SAVISQKPSRDICQRGTSLTIQCQVDSQVTMMFWYRQQPGQSLTLIATANQGSEATYESGFVIDKFPISRPNLTFSTLTVSNMSPEDSSIYLCSVGTVYGYTFGSGTRLTVV.

Here the CDR3 DNA reads TGTGCCAGCAGCTTAGTTGGCGGCGCCGGGGAGCTGTTTTTT. Protein product: CASSLVGGAGELFF. The chain joins TRBV7-8 to TRBJ2-2; D not certain. Trimming stripped 1 base from V and 6 bases from J, with 9 bases between. Per germline, CDR1 SGHVS and CDR2 FQNEAQ. The CDR3 extends over 14 amino acids.

This clone was seen only a few times. The rearrangement links TRBV2 to TRBJ1-1; TRBD1 aligns across 7 bases. The CDR3 is 17 residues long. The germline CDR1 and CDR2 sequences are SNHLY and FYNNEI. V dropped 4 bases and J dropped 0; count of bases not matched to a gene: 11. CDR3 in DNA: TGTGCCAGCAGTGTAACAGGGGCGATGAACTTGAACACTGAAGCTTTCTTT. It specifies CASSVTGAMNLNTEAFF.

This sequence joins TRBV5-1 and TRBJ2-3, with TRBD2 matching over 10 bases. This CDR3 comprises 15 residues. V lost 7 bases and J lost 0; bases outside the gene matches: 5. Per germline, CDR1 SGHRS and CDR2 YFSETQ. The CDR3 nucleotides read TGCGCCAGCGGAGAGACTAGCGGGAGCACAGATACGCAGTATTTT. It encodes CASGETSGSTDTQYF.